This TCR beta chain was recovered during a study of blood T cell repertoires in COVID-19. Study-level information: PBMCs, B-cell-depleted T cells, or T cells were the source of the cDNA or gDNA that made up the material.

Germline loops: CDR1 MGHRA, CDR2 YSYEKL. The CDR3 is 17 residues long. V shed 1 base and J shed 5 bases, with 15 bases lying between them. In the original workflow: Estimation of nucleated cell counts relied on the amplification of reference gene primers. Profiled with immunoSEQ multiplex PCR; TCRdb holds only in-frame clones, not every one. V and J calls and clone size are given by that table; D and trimming were obtained from the DNA. This sample has about 250,000 clones, with around 81% found just once. Sequenced input: peripheral blood. The receptor was isolated from a woman aged 55-69 years with active or convalescent COVID-19. The chain is built from TRBV4-1 and TRBJ1-6; D possibly corresponds to TRBD1 (6 bases). CDR3 sequence reads: CASSQASWTADNSPLHF. The CDR3 DNA follows: TGCGCCAGCAGCCAAGCAAGCTGGACAGCAGATAATTCACCCCTCCACTTT.